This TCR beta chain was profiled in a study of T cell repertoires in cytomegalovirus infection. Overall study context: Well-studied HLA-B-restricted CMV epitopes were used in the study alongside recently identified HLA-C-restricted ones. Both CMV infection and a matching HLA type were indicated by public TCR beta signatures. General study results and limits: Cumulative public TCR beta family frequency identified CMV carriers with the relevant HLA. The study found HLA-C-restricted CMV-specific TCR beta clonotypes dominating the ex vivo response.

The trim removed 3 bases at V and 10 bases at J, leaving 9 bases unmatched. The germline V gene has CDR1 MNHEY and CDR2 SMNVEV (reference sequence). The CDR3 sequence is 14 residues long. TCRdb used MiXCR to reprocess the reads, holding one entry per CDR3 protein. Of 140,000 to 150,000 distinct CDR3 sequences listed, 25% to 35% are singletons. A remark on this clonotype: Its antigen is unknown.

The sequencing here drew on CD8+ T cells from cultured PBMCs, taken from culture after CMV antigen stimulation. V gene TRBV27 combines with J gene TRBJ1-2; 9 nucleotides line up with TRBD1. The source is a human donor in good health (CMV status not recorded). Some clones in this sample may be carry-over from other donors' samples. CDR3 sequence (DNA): TGTGCCAGCAGTTTGACCTGGGACAGGGCCGACTACACCTTC. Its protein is CASSLTWDRADYTF.